Listed below are T cell receptor beta chains from one sample, sequenced in a study of CD8+CD57+ T cells in acquired aplastic anemia. TCRdb re-called the reads with MiXCR, one entry per CDR3 protein. Found here are 180,000 or so distinct CDR3 sequences, approximately 52% of them singletons; the top ten hold roughly 2%. Sequencing input: sorted CD4+, CD8+, or CD8+CD57+ T cells (not recorded which) from PBMCs. The receptor source for this set is a human donor with aplastic anemia. The CDR3 runs from the conserved cysteine through the conserved F or W. D genes are given only for firm matches. Not every row has a clone size; where given, it reads once, few, many or a size class.

TRBD1	TRBJ1-2	TRBV10-3	few	TGTGCCATCAGTGAGGGGCAGGGGGAGACCTATGGCTACACCTTC	CAISEGQGETYGYTF
.	TRBJ2-7	TRBV20-1	.	TGCAGTGGCCGCGGGACGCGGTCCTACGAGCAGTACTTC	CSGRGTRSYEQYF
.	TRBJ2-3	TRBV13	.	TGTGCCAGCAAAGGGACGGCCCAGACAGATACGCAGTATTTT	CASKGTAQTDTQYF
.	TRBJ1-6	TRBV20-1	few	TGCAGTGCTAGGGGAGTACAGGAGGCTTCACCCCTCCACTTT	CSARGVQEASPLHF
.	TRBJ1-1	TRBV20-1	.	TGCAGTGCTAGATTACCATCGAACACTGAAGCTTTCTTT	CSARLPSNTEAFF
.	TRBJ1-1	TRBV20-1	.	TGCAGTGCTAGGGGCTTAGGAGGCACTGAAGCTTTCTTT	CSARGLGGTEAFF
TRBD1	TRBJ2-7	TRBV7-9	.	TGTGCCAGCAGCTTGGGACAGGCGTCCTACGAGCAGTACTTC	CASSLGQASYEQYF
TRBD1	TRBJ1-2	TRBV5-1	.	TGCGCCAGCACCCTTTCCGGGACAGGGAGTAACTATGGCTACACCTTC	CASTLSGTGSNYGYTF
.	TRBJ2-5	TRBV28	few	TGTGCCAGCAGCTCACTAAATTTGGGAGGGGGTCAAGAGACCCAGTACTTC	CASSSLNLGGGQETQYF
TRBD1	TRBJ2-7	TRBV15	.	TGTGCCACCAGCAGAGATTGGAGACAGGGGGCCTACGAGCAGTACTTC	CATSRDWRQGAYEQYF
.	TRBJ1-6	TRBV2	.	TGTGCCAGCAGTGAAGGAACTAGCTATAATTCACCCCTCCACTTT	CASSEGTSYNSPLHF
TRBD1	TRBJ1-2	TRBV10-3	.	TGTGCCATCAGTGAGTCGAGCAGGGGGCGGGATGGCTACACCTTC	CAISESSRGRDGYTF
.	TRBJ2-6	TRBV9	.	TGCGCCAGCAGCGCCAGACCGGTCTCTGGGGCCAACGTCCCGACTTTC	CASSARPVSGANVPTF
TRBD2	TRBJ2-1	TRBV2	.	TGTGCCAGCAGTGGACTAGCGGGGCCCTACAATGAGCAGTTCTTC	CASSGLAGPYNEQFF
TRBD1	TRBJ2-1	TRBV15	.	TGTGCCACCAGCAGAGACGGACAGGGCTACGAGCAGTTCTTC	CATSRDGQGYEQFF
.	TRBJ1-5	TRBV6-2/TRBV6-3	many	TGTGCCAGCAGCTGGGACACCCATCAGCCCCAGCATTTT	CASSWDTHQPQHF
.	TRBJ1-2	TRBV20-1	.	TGCAGTGCTAAGGGGGGGGACGGCTACACCTTC	CSAKGGDGYTF
.	TRBJ1-1	TRBV7-9	.	TGTGCCAGCAGCTACGCAGGGGACACTGAAGCTTTCTTT	CASSYAGDTEAFF
TRBD2	TRBJ2-5	TRBV20-1	once	TGCAGTGCTAGAACCGGACTAGCGGGAGCAGGGGAGACCCAGTACTTC	CSARTGLAGAGETQYF
.	TRBJ2-3	TRBV5-1	many	TGCGCCAGCAGCTTGGATGGCTCAGATACGCAGTATTTT	CASSLDGSDTQYF
.	TRBJ1-6	TRBV4-1	.	TGCGCCAGCAGCCCGGTTGGGCTGATGAATTCACCCCTCCACTTT	CASSPVGLMNSPLHF
TRBD1	TRBJ2-7	TRBV6-5	few	TGTGCCAGCAGTTCCGACAGGGGGCTATACGAGCAGTACTTC	CASSSDRGLYEQYF
.	TRBJ1-1	TRBV25-1	.	TGTGCCAGCGTTGTACGGCGGGAGAGGATGAACACTGAAGCTTTCTTT	CASVVRRERMNTEAFF
.	TRBJ2-7	TRBV11-2	.	TGTGCCAGCAGCTTAGCCAGGGGTACGAATCACGAGCAGTACTTC	CASSLARGTNHEQYF
TRBD1	TRBJ2-5	TRBV7-6	.	TGTGCCAGCTCATCGACAGGGCCCCAAGAGACCCAGTACTTC	CASSSTGPQETQYF
TRBD2	TRBJ2-7	TRBV19	few	TGTGCCAGTAGTTTCAGTTTACCGGGACTAGCGTATCCCTACGAGCAGTACTTC	CASSFSLPGLAYPYEQYF
.	TRBJ2-5	TRBV5-5	many	TGTGCCAGCAGCTCGTACCAAGAGACCCAGTACTTC	CASSSYQETQYF
.	TRBJ2-1	TRBV11-2	few	TGTGCCAGCAGCTTAACTGGAAAAAACCACAATGAGCAGTTCTTC	CASSLTGKNHNEQFF
.	TRBJ2-5	TRBV6-1	many	TGTGCCAGCAGCACGGGAGTAGGGGGTCGGGGGGAGACCCAGTACTTC	CASSTGVGGRGETQYF
.	TRBJ1-1	TRBV2	once	TGTGCCAGCAGCTTCCGGCCGGGGGTTGACACTGAAGCTTTCTTT	CASSFRPGVDTEAFF
TRBD1	TRBJ1-6	TRBV7-8	.	TGTGCCAGCAGCTTAGCGAGAGGGGGCCGCAATTCACCCCTCCACTTT	CASSLARGGRNSPLHF